The source of this T cell receptor (beta chain) is a study of control samples from healthy donors and cancer patients. CDR1 is MNHEY and CDR2 is SMNVEV in the germline V gene (reference sequence). The CDR3 is 13 residues long. With 3 bases removed from V and 1 base from J, the gap between germline ends came to 4 bases. Profiled with immunoSEQ multiplex PCR; TCRdb holds only in-frame clones, not every one. The table records around 50,000 clones, about 92% of them present only once. This TCR derives from a man aged 35-49 years with colorectal cancer. The chain uses TRBV27 and TRBJ2-4; D ambiguous. Sequencing was done on a sample of PBMCs. The CDR3 coding sequence is TGTGCCAGCAGTTTCGATGCCAAAAACATTCAGTACTTC. Protein sequence: CASSFDAKNIQYF.